The 27 T cell receptor beta chains given below trace back to one sample, sequenced in a study of cytomegalovirus exposure and HLA in healthy donors (dated by TCRdb to the late 2010s). The method was the immunoSEQ multiplex PCR assay. A mixture of 60 forward primers for TCR Vbeta segments and 13 reverse primers for TCR Jbeta segments was used in the multiplex PCR. This is the immuneACCESS table as TCRdb keeps it, with only in-frame sequences that have V and J called. A part of the clones is gone; compared with another copy, unresolved V genes explain less than half, and the rest is unexplained. The sample table contains about 130,000 clones; only one count was recorded for about 80% of them. The ten largest clones capture 7.5% to 9.5% of the sample. Sequencing used PBMCs. Receptor source: a man aged 30 to 39 in good health and CMV-seropositive.

The chain is built from TRBV4-1 and TRBJ2-3; the match to TRBD1 covers 8 bases. CDR1 MGHRA and CDR2 YSYEKL come from the germline V gene. J gave up 3 bases and V 5 bases, and 4 bases lay outside the gene matches. The length of the CDR3 is 14 residues. The chain's CDR3 is CASSYTGGTDTQYF. Here the CDR3 DNA reads TGCGCCAGCAGCTACACAGGGGGTACAGATACGCAGTATTTT.

This chain links TRBV7-9 with TRBJ1-1; possible D gene TRBD1, 5 bases. The CDR3 has 16 amino acids. Germline V gene lookup returns CDR1 SEHNR and CDR2 FQNEAQ (reference sequence). V was shortened by 5 bases and J by 1 base, with 17 bases between the two germline ends. CDR3 nucleotides: TGTGCCAGCAGCCAAGGTGGGTGGGGCCCGAACACTGAAGCTTTCTTT. Translated, it gives CASSQGGWGPNTEAFF. Combining the CDR3 with reference TRBV7-9 and TRBJ1-1 gives the whole variable domain DTGVSQNPRHKITKRGQNVTFRCDPISEHNRLYWYRQTLGQGPEFLTYFQNEAQLEKSRLLSDRFSAERPKGSFSTLEIQRTEQGDSAMYLCASSQGGWGPNTEAFFGQGTRLTVV.

The CDR3 coding sequence is TGTGCCAGTAGTGTGGACAGGGGACTGCAAGAGACCCAGTACTTC. Translation gives CASSVDRGLQETQYF. This sequence joins TRBV19 and TRBJ2-5; 9 positions agree with TRBD1. Germline assignment: CDR1 LNHDA and CDR2 SQIVND (reference sequence). V lost 5 bases, J lost 2 bases, and 6 bases stayed unmatched. There are 15 residues in the CDR3.

CDR3: CASSAGGAKETQYF. For the CDR3, the DNA is TGTGCCAGCAGCGCCGGGGGGGCAAAGGAGACCCAGTACTTC. The chain joins TRBV9 to TRBJ2-5; 8 nucleotides agree with TRBD2. Trimming took 3 bases from V and 5 from J; bases not matched to a gene: 6. In germline, CDR1 is SGDLS, CDR2 YYNGEE. This CDR3 contains 14 residues.

The rearrangement links TRBV10-3 to TRBJ2-1; 7 nucleotides line up with TRBD1. Germline CDR1 ENHRY, CDR2 SYGVKD. Germline trimming cut 8 bases from V and 1 base from J; bases unmatched to any gene: 5. The CDR3 consists of 14 residues. As DNA, the CDR3 is TGTGCCATCCGAAGGGGGCGGTCCTACAATGAGCAGTTCTTC. It specifies CAIRRGRSYNEQFF.

The chain has TRBV5-5 and TRBJ2-7; 12 positions match TRBD2. Germline-derived CDR1 and CDR2 are SGHKS and YYEKEE (reference sequence). V trimming: 0 bases; J trimming: 4 bases; junction bases outside the gene matches: 5. This CDR3 contains 16 residues. The DNA of the CDR3 is TGTGCCAGCAGCTTGGGGGGACTAGCGGGCCTATACGAGCAGTACTTC. Residues: CASSLGGLAGLYEQYF.

The chain has TRBV5-1 and TRBJ2-2; 9 nucleotides align to TRBD2. In germline, CDR1 is SGHRS, CDR2 YFSETQ. V lost 4 bases to trimming and J lost 5 bases; unmatched junction nucleotides: 9. This CDR3 has 16 residues. CDR3 coding DNA: TGCGCCAGCAGCACTTCCAATAGCGGGGGAACCGGGGAGCTGTTTTTT. Translating gives CASSTSNSGGTGELFF.

This rearrangement joins TRBV7-9 to TRBJ2-3; 7 bases fit TRBD2. CDR3 length: 15 amino acids. V lost 2 bases to trimming and J lost 6 bases; unmatched junction nucleotides: 8. From germline, CDR1 is SEHNR and CDR2 FQNEAQ (reference sequence). CDR3 coding DNA: TGTGCCAGCAGCTTACGGCTAGCGGTGGCCGATACGCAGTATTTT. This encodes CASSLRLAVADTQYF.

The gene calls are TRBV9 and TRBJ2-6, with 8 nucleotides matching TRBD2. The CDR3 spans 15 residues. V lost 3 bases to trimming and J lost 3 bases; unmatched junction nucleotides: 2. In germline, CDR1 is SGDLS, CDR2 YYNGEE. The CDR3 DNA reads as TGTGCCAGCAGCGCGGGGGGGCTTGGGGCCAACGTCCTGACTTTC. Encoded protein: CASSAGGLGANVLTF.

The chain carries TRBV10-1 and TRBJ2-5; perhaps TRBD1 as D (6 bases). With the DNA end fitting TRBJ2-7 better, the J assignment may be wrong. The CDR3 has 14 residues. Per germline, CDR1 WNHNN and CDR2 SYGVQD (reference sequence). The CDR3 DNA reads as TGCGCCAGCAGTGAGTCGCACAGGGCCTACGAGCAGTACTTC. As protein: CASSESHRAYEQYF.

Turning to this clone: Since the CDR3 does not end with the conserved phenylalanine or tryptophan, this likely comes from a read error. V and J are TRBV19 and TRBJ1-6; 9 nucleotides agree with TRBD1. Per the germline V gene, CDR1 is LNHDA and CDR2 is SQIVND (reference sequence). Losses at the gene ends were 4 bases for V and 6 bases for J; bases not matched to a gene: 4. This CDR3 is 15 amino acids long. Here the CDR3 DNA reads TGTGCCAGTAGTAGAGCGGGACAGGGTAATTCACCCCTCCACCTT. This codes for CASSRAGQGNSPLHL.

The rearrangement joins TRBV5-1 to TRBJ2-3; 9 bases match TRBD2. Germline values: CDR1 SGHRS, CDR2 YFSETQ. The CDR3 covers 15 residues. Trimming removed 4 bases from V and 5 bases from J; junction bases left unmatched: 8. The DNA for the CDR3 is TGCGCCAGCAGCGACCAAGCGGGGGGCCAAGATACGCAGTATTTT. This encodes CASSDQAGGQDTQYF. The entire variable domain, with the rest obtained from reference TRBV5-1 and TRBJ2-3, is as follows: KAGVTQTPRYLIKTRGQQVTLSCSPISGHRSVSWYQQTPGQGLQFLFEYFSETQRNKGNFPGRFSGRQFSNSRSEMNVSTLELGDSALYLCASSDQAGGQDTQYFGPGTRLTVL.

This clone was seen a single time. Distinct nucleotide sequences in the sample also encode this CDR3. The V and J genes are TRBV5-1 and TRBJ1-1, with unresolved D. V lost 0 bases, J lost 2 bases, and 5 bases lay in between. CDR1 and CDR2 from the germline V gene are SGHRS and YFSETQ. The CDR3 sequence is 13 residues long. As DNA, the CDR3 is TGCGCCAGCAGCTTGGCCGGTAACACTGAAGCTTTCTTT. This encodes CASSLAGNTEAFF.

The rearrangement joins TRBV9 to TRBJ2-3; no firm D call. Germline CDR1 SGDLS, CDR2 YYNGEE. V lost 0 bases to trimming and J lost 2 bases, with 10 bases between them. This CDR3 comprises 15 residues. The CDR3 reads CASSVAWAATDTQYF. The DNA of the CDR3 is TGTGCCAGCAGCGTAGCTTGGGCAGCCACAGATACGCAGTATTTT.

This clone has just one count. The rearrangement links TRBV5-1 to TRBJ2-7; TRBD1 aligns across 8 bases. J lost 2 bases, V lost 4 bases, and 5 bases had no gene match. The CDR3 length is 14 residues. From germline, CDR1 is SGHRS and CDR2 YFSETQ. DNA for the CDR3: TGCGCCAGCAGCGGTACAGGGGGTCCCTACGAGCAGTACTTC. Translated: CASSGTGGPYEQYF.

The V and J genes are TRBV5-6 and TRBJ2-7; tentatively, D is TRBD1 (6 bases). V was pared by 0 bases and J by 2 bases, with 12 bases between. The CDR3 is 15 amino acids. Germline lookup yields CDR1 SGHDT and CDR2 YYEEEE. CDR3 bases: TGTGCCAGCAGCTTGGGGCAGGGGATGGCCTACGAGCAGTACTTC. Translated, it gives CASSLGQGMAYEQYF.

The chain is built from TRBV5-1 and TRBJ2-4; unclear D gene. The V end lost 0 bases, the J end lost 2 bases, and 9 bases lay between the germline ends. Germline-derived CDR1 and CDR2 are SGHRS and YFSETQ. The CDR3 length is 15 residues. CDR3 in amino acids: CASSLAIGSKNIQYF. CDR3 nucleotides: TGCGCCAGCAGCTTGGCGATCGGTTCCAAAAACATTCAGTACTTC.

The chain has TRBV5-5 and TRBJ2-7, with 10 bases that match TRBD1. J was trimmed by 4 bases and V by 4 bases; bases with no gene match: 8. The CDR3 covers 15 residues. CDR1 and CDR2 (germline): SGHKS, YYEKEE (reference sequence). The CDR3, as DNA: TGTGCCAGCAGCGAAGCCGGGACAGGGGTTTACGAGCAGTACTTC. It is translated as CASSEAGTGVYEQYF.

The chain uses TRBV5-1 and TRBJ1-1; D call uncertain. V was shortened by 6 bases and J by 1 base, with 16 bases between the two germline ends. The germline gives CDR1 SGHRS, CDR2 YFSETQ. There are 15 residues in the CDR3. DNA of the CDR3: TGCGCCAGCACCTTAGTGTGGGGAGCGAACACTGAAGCTTTCTTT. It is translated as CASTLVWGANTEAFF.

The gene calls are TRBV19 and TRBJ2-5; 10 nucleotides match TRBD2. This CDR3 region has 16 residues. Trimming cost V 5 bases and J 4 bases; bases outside gene matches: 10. CDR1 and CDR2 (germline): LNHDA, SQIVND (reference sequence). The CDR3 nucleotides are TGTGCCAGTAGTGGCCCGGCTAGCGGGGGTGGAGAGACCCAGTACTTC. Encoded protein: CASSGPASGGGETQYF. The complete variable domain, with remaining parts taken from reference TRBV19 and TRBJ2-5, reads DGGITQSPKYLFRKEGQNVTLSCEQNLNHDAMYWYRQDPGQGLRLIYYSQIVNDFQKGDIAEGYSVSREKKESFPLTVTSAQKNPTAFYLCASSGPASGGGETQYFGPGTRLLVL.

V usage is TRBV28 and J usage is TRBJ1-6, with D perhaps TRBD1 (5 bases). Trimming removed 9 bases at V and 0 bases at J, with 18 bases between. This CDR3 contains 17 residues. Germline V CDR1 and CDR2: MDHEN, SYDVKM. CDR3 in DNA: TGTGCCAGTTTGGGGCGGGGCCCGGGCTCCTATAATTCACCCCTCCACTTT. Its protein product is CASLGRGPGSYNSPLHF.

This chain links TRBV4-2 with TRBJ2-3; 8 nucleotides line up with TRBD2. The CDR3 has 16 amino acids. Trimming cost V 5 bases and J 1 base; bases outside gene matches: 8. Germline V gene data show CDR1 as LGHNA and CDR2 as YNFKEQ. The CDR3 is CASSDNGGGRTDTQYF. The CDR3 DNA reads TGTGCCAGCAGCGACAACGGGGGGGGCCGCACAGATACGCAGTATTTT.

V gene TRBV7-2 combines with J gene TRBJ1-6; possible D gene TRBD1, 6 bases. The germline gives CDR1 SGHTA, CDR2 FQGNSA. V was shortened by 6 bases and J by 6 bases, with 12 bases between the two germline ends. CDR3 length: 14 amino acids. The CDR3 DNA is TGTGCCAGCAGATCAGGGGTTGGTAATTCACCCCTCCACTTT. Its protein is CASRSGVGNSPLHF.

The rearrangement joins TRBV5-1 to TRBJ2-2, with 10 positions matching TRBD1. CDR1 is SGHRS and CDR2 is YFSETQ in the germline V gene. The CDR3 spans 16 residues. J was trimmed by 1 base and V by 4 bases; bases with no gene match: 4. This CDR3 reads CASSKTGGQNTGELFF. The CDR3 coding sequence is TGCGCCAGCAGCAAGACAGGGGGCCAGAACACCGGGGAGCTGTTTTTT.

The genes are TRBV4-1 and TRBJ2-1; D unclear. Looked up from germline, CDR1 is MGHRA and CDR2 is YSYEKL. V gave up 0 bases and J gave up 5 bases, with 14 bases separating them. The CDR3 is 16 amino acids. The CDR3 sequence is CASSQDETPRDNEQFF. The CDR3 DNA reads as TGCGCCAGCAGCCAAGATGAGACTCCAAGAGACAATGAGCAGTTCTTC.

V usage is TRBV6-1 and J usage is TRBJ2-3, with 7 bases lining up with TRBD1. This CDR3 has 14 residues. In germline, CDR1 is MNHNS, CDR2 SASEGT. The J segment lost 5 bases and the V segment lost 7 bases, leaving 9 bases of the junction unmatched. CDR3 nucleotide sequence: TGTGCCAGCACCGCCCAGTGGGACAGAGATACGCAGTATTTT. It specifies CASTAQWDRDTQYF.

The chain has TRBV10-1 and TRBJ1-1; 8 nucleotides align to TRBD1. The ends lost 0 bases at V and 0 bases at J; junction bases unmatched: 3. Germline CDR1 is WNHNN and CDR2 is SYGVQD (reference sequence). The CDR3 sequence is 16 residues long. This chain's CDR3 is CASSESPQGVNTEAFF. The CDR3 DNA sequence: TGCGCCAGCAGTGAGTCCCCACAGGGGGTGAACACTGAAGCTTTCTTT.